This entry lists 5 T cell receptor beta chains sequenced from one sample in a study of cytomegalovirus exposure and HLA in healthy donors. Primers included in the PCR were 60 Vbeta and 13 Jbeta primers. Produced via immunoSEQ multiplex PCR; TCRdb's table is partial and in-frame only. The table records around 300,000 clones, roughly 70% of them present only once. Specimen: PBMCs. Receptors originate from a female donor in good health and CMV-seronegative.

The table lists this clone with a count of one. The chain is built from TRBV7-9 and TRBJ2-4; the D gene is possibly TRBD2 (7 bases). The ends were cut back, 4 bases at V and 5 bases at J, with 15 bases in the middle. The CDR3 runs 15 residues. CDR1 SEHNR and CDR2 FQNEAQ come from the germline V gene (reference sequence). The CDR3 sequence is CASSYGEGGENIQYF. CDR3 nucleotides: TGTGCCAGCAGCTACGGGGAAGGGGGGGAAAACATTCAGTACTTC.

The chain recombines TRBV28 with TRBJ2-2; possibly TRBD2 for D (6 bases). Looked up from germline, CDR1 is MDHEN and CDR2 is SYDVKM. The CDR3 consists of 14 residues. V shed 8 bases and J shed 1 base, with 11 bases lying between them. The CDR3 nucleotides read TGTGCCAGCGAGGGACTCCAGAACACCGGGGAGCTGTTTTTT. It encodes CASEGLQNTGELFF.

This chain uses TRBV7-3 with TRBJ2-7; TRBD2 matches at 7 bases. Losses at the gene ends were 2 bases for V and 6 bases for J; bases not matched to a gene: 7. Germline V gene sequence: CDR1 SGHTA, CDR2 FQGTGA. The CDR3 covers 14 residues. This CDR3 reads CASSLEAGVGEQYF. The CDR3 region has the DNA TGTGCCAGCAGCTTAGAGGCGGGAGTCGGCGAGCAGTACTTC.

The chain combines TRBV29-1 with TRBJ1-3; tentatively, D is TRBD1 (6 bases). Germline CDR1 and CDR2: SQVTM and ANQGSEA. This CDR3 comprises 14 residues. V gave up 3 bases and J gave up 4 bases, with 13 bases separating them. The CDR3 nucleotides are TGCAGCGTTGATGGGGGCTCGGGAGGAAACACCATATATTTT. Protein product: CSVDGGSGGNTIYF.

This clone is a singleton in its sample. The chain is built from TRBV14 and TRBJ2-2; weak D call: TRBD2 (6 bases). V was cut by 1 base and J by 0 bases, with 9 bases left in between. The CDR3 runs 16 residues. The germline V gene encodes CDR1 SGHDN and CDR2 FVKESK. The CDR3 coding sequence is TGTGCCAGCAGCCAAGGTAGCGGCGCGAACACCGGGGAGCTGTTTTTT. As protein: CASSQGSGANTGELFF.